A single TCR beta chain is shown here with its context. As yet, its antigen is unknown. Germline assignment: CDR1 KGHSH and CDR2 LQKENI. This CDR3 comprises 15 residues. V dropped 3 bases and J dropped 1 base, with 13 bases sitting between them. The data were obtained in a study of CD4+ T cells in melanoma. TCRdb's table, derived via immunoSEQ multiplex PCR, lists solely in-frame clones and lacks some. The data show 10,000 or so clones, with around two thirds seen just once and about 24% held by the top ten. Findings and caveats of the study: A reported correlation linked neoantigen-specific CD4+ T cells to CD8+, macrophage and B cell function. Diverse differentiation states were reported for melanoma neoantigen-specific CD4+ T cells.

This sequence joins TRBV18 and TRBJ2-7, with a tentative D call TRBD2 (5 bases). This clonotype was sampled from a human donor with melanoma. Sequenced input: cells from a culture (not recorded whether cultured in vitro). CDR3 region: CASSPGVPTSYEQYF. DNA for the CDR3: TGTGCCAGCTCACCCGGGGTCCCCACATCCTACGAGCAGTACTTC.